This TCR beta chain was captured in a study of shared clonotypes between healthy human individuals. General observations from the study: Exclusively blood specimens were collected; tissue repertoires likely differ. Owing to a small donor count, the genetic and exposure-history diversity represented was limited. Estimated richness values were generally larger in naive subsets than in memory subsets.

To note about this clone: Its antigen is unknown.

In the naive CD8 group, cells lacked CD45RO and were positively selected for CCR7, so terminally differentiated effector memory CD45RA+ cells were left out. Sequenced by immunoSEQ multiplex PCR; TCRdb stores in-frame clones only, minus some. Of roughly 2,000,000 clones listed, roughly 95% were seen once; the top ten hold roughly 1.7%. The length of the CDR3 is 16 residues. Germline CDR1 and CDR2: SGHNT and YYREEE (reference sequence). V was clipped by 4 bases and J by 5 bases, with 21 bases between them. The clonotype was recovered from a man aged 18-30 years in good health. Some clones in this sample may be carry-over from other donors' samples. The sample comprised naive CD8+ T cells from PBMCs. The rearrangement joins TRBV5-4 to TRBJ1-2; D possibly corresponds to TRBD1 (6 bases). In nucleotides, the CDR3 is TGTGCCAGCAGCCCGAACATGCAGGGGCGGACGTATGGCTACACCTTC. This sequence encodes CASSPNMQGRTYGYTF. Full variable domain (rest looked up from reference TRBV5-4 and TRBJ1-2): ETGVTQSPTHLIKTRGQQVTLRCSSQSGHNTVSWYQQALGQGPQFIFQYYREEENGRGNFPPRFSGLQFPNYSSELNVNALELDDSALYLCASSPNMQGRTYGYTFGSGTRLTVV.